The 23 T cell receptor beta chains below come from one sample, sequenced in a study of shared clonotypes between healthy human individuals. Libraries were prepared by immunoSEQ multiplex PCR; TCRdb keeps only in-frame clonotypes and omits some of them. The data contain approximately 2.1 million clones, 85% to 95% of them seen just once; the ten biggest clones take up 0.39%. Sequenced input: naive CD4+ T cells from PBMCs. Subset in this sample: CD45RA+ positively selected. The receptors derive from a man between 18 and 29 years old in good health. Some clones in this sample may be carry-over from other donors' samples.

The gene calls are TRBV18 and TRBJ2-3; D is unclear. CDR3 length: 15 residues. Germline CDR1 KGHSH, CDR2 LQKENI. V gave up 3 bases and J gave up 1 base, with 11 bases separating them. The CDR3 sequence: CASSPLGGRTDTQYF. The CDR3 DNA is TGTGCCAGCTCACCCCTGGGCGGCCGCACAGATACGCAGTATTTT.

V is TRBV7-6 and J is TRBJ2-7, with 12 bases that match TRBD1. The CDR3 has 17 amino acids. CDR1 and CDR2 from the germline V gene are SGHVS and FNYEAQ. The V gene end was trimmed by 5 bases and the J gene end by 3 bases; junction bases not matched to a gene: 11. CDR3 in amino acids: CASSPGPGQGAIYEQYF. The CDR3 DNA follows: TGTGCCAGCAGCCCAGGGCCGGGACAGGGGGCGATCTACGAGCAGTACTTC.

The rearrangement links TRBV4-2 to TRBJ2-4, with D possibly matching TRBD2 (6 bases). The length of the CDR3 is 19 residues. CDR1 is LGHNA and CDR2 is YNFKEQ in the germline V gene. Trimming took off 0 bases at V and 1 base at J, with 19 bases between the two ends. CDR3 sequence reads: CASSQEVGGVDTAKNIQYF. The CDR3 DNA sequence: TGTGCCAGCAGCCAAGAGGTCGGAGGGGTTGACACGGCCAAAAACATTCAGTACTTC.

The chain is built from TRBV2 and TRBJ1-2; no reliable D call. V lost 9 bases to trimming and J lost 8 bases, with 19 bases between them. Germline CDR1 and CDR2: SNHLY and FYNNEI. This CDR3 is 13 amino acids long. The CDR3 spells CASSRGREEGYTF. Here the CDR3 DNA reads TGTGCCAGTTCCAGAGGGAGGGAGGAGGGCTACACCTTC. Looking up the rest from reference TRBV2 and TRBJ1-2 gives the full variable domain: EPEVTQTPSHQVTQMGQEVILRCVPISNHLYFYWYRQILGQKVEFLVSFYNNEISEKSEIFDDQFSVERPDGSNFTLKIRSTKLEDSAMYFCASSRGREEGYTFGSGTRLTVV.

The V gene is TRBV28, the J gene TRBJ1-5; TRBD1 might be the D (6 bases). Germline-derived CDR1 and CDR2 are MDHEN and SYDVKM. The CDR3 extends over 14 amino acids. Between the trimmed V and J ends, which lost 5 bases and 3 bases, there was a span of 11 bases. CDR3 DNA: TGTGCCAGCAGTCAGGGGTATGACAATCAGCCCCAGCATTTT. It yields the protein CASSQGYDNQPQHF.

This clone was detected only once. The chain recombines TRBV27 with TRBJ2-7, with 9 bases identical to TRBD2. Per germline, CDR1 MNHEY and CDR2 SMNVEV (reference sequence). The CDR3 has 13 residues. V shed 5 bases, J shed 12 bases, and the junction held 11 bases outside the gene matches. CDR3 bases: TGTGCCAGCAGTGCCTCGGGGGGACTAGCTGGGTACTTC. Translation: CASSASGGLAGYF.

The chain has TRBV25-1 and TRBJ1-3, with a weak D call TRBD1 (5 bases). The CDR3 is 15 residues long. Trimming left V 5 bases short and J 4 bases short, with 15 bases between. The germline V gene has CDR1 MGHDK and CDR2 SYGVNS. CDR3 amino acids: CASSKFGTDGNTIYF. In nucleotides, the CDR3 is TGTGCCAGCAGTAAATTCGGGACCGACGGAAACACCATATATTTT.

CDR3 sequence reads: CASSVGGSPRTDTQYF. The DNA of the CDR3 is TGTGCCAGCAGCGTAGGAGGCAGCCCGAGGACAGATACGCAGTATTTT. J is TRBJ2-3 and V is TRBV9; D unresolved. Germline V gene sequence: CDR1 SGDLS, CDR2 YYNGEE. CDR3 length equals 16 residues. V lost 0 bases and J lost 3, with 14 bases in between.

This rearrangement joins TRBV6-6 to TRBJ2-7, with D perhaps given as TRBD1 or TRBD2 (5 bases each). This CDR3 is built from 14 residues. CDR1 is MNHNY, CDR2 SVGAGI, per germline (reference sequence). V gave up 8 bases and J gave up 2 bases, with 16 bases separating them. The CDR3 here is CASLADGATYEQYF. DNA of the CDR3: TGTGCCAGCTTGGCCGACGGGGCCACCTACGAGCAGTACTTC.

The chain has TRBV7-2 and TRBJ2-1; 14 bases map to TRBD2. CDR1 and CDR2 (germline): SGHTA, FQGNSA. The CDR3 is 13 residues long. Germline trimming cut 5 bases from V and 15 bases from J; bases unmatched to any gene: 6. The CDR3 coding sequence is TGTGCCAGCAGCCTGACTAGCGGGAGGGCTAGGTTCTTC. Its translation: CASSLTSGRARFF.

This CDR3 is CASSVKGGEAFF. CDR3 in DNA: TGTGCCAGCAGCGTCAAGGGGGGTGAAGCTTTCTTT. This chain connects TRBV9 to TRBJ1-1, with D tentatively TRBD1 (6 bases). The V gene lost 2 bases and the J gene lost 7 bases, with 9 bases spanning the gap. Germline CDR1 reads SGDLS; CDR2 reads YYNGEE. This CDR3 is built from 12 residues.

The V and J genes are TRBV19 and TRBJ2-6; TRBD1 aligns across 11 bases. The CDR3 runs 17 residues. The V gene's germline CDR1 is LNHDA and CDR2 SQIVND (reference sequence). With V trimmed by 6 bases and J by 2 bases, 6 bases remained unmatched. The chain's CDR3 is CASSKDRGRAGANVLTF. The DNA for the CDR3 is TGTGCCAGTAGCAAGGACAGGGGGCGAGCTGGGGCCAACGTCCTGACTTTC.

The chain is built from TRBV28 and TRBJ1-2; TRBD1 might be the D (6 bases). The CDR3 sequence is 11 residues long. Per the germline V gene, CDR1 is MDHEN and CDR2 is SYDVKM. V was pared by 11 bases and J by 8 bases, with 15 bases between. The DNA of the CDR3 is TGTGCCTCATTGAGGGGGGGCGGCTACACCTTC. Amino acids: CASLRGGGYTF.

The genes are TRBV7-9 and TRBJ2-1; 14 nucleotides agree with TRBD2. The CDR3 loop spans 16 amino acids. Trimming cost V 1 base and J 9 bases; bases outside gene matches: 5. CDR1 SEHNR and CDR2 FQNEAQ come from the germline V gene (reference sequence). Here the CDR3 reads CASSLGLAGGPGEQFF. The CDR3 DNA reads as TGTGCCAGCAGCTTAGGACTAGCGGGAGGGCCTGGTGAGCAGTTCTTC.

The CDR3: CASTPGDGYGYTF. CDR3 DNA: TGCGCCAGCACTCCAGGGGATGGCTATGGCTACACCTTC. The chain employs TRBV5-1 and TRBJ1-2; a weak D match, TRBD1 (6 bases). Trimming stripped 6 bases from V and 4 bases from J, with 13 bases between. Germline V gene data show CDR1 as SGHRS and CDR2 as YFSETQ. CDR3 length equals 13 residues.

The chain combines TRBV29-1 with TRBJ1-1; 12 bases align to TRBD1. Germline CDR1 is SQVTM and CDR2 is ANQGSEA. J was trimmed by 5 bases and V by 4 bases; bases with no gene match: 14. The CDR3 contains 17 residues. The CDR3 DNA reads as TGCAGCGTTGGGGATCCGGGACAGGGGGCGATTGGGACTGAAGCTTTCTTT. Its translation is CSVGDPGQGAIGTEAFF.

The CDR3 here is CSASRYPGYTF. CDR3 nucleotide sequence: TGCAGTGCTAGTCGTTACCCTGGCTACACCTTC. V and J are TRBV20-1 and TRBJ1-2; D not certain. The CDR3 extends over 11 amino acids. The germline gives CDR1 DFQATT, CDR2 SNEGSKA (reference sequence). V was pared by 3 bases and J by 7 bases, with 9 bases between.

This chain joins TRBV6-5 and TRBJ2-7; TRBD1 aligns across 7 bases. The CDR3 has 15 amino acids. The germline V gene encodes CDR1 MNHEY and CDR2 SVGAGI. Losses at the gene ends were 2 bases for V and 0 bases for J; bases not matched to a gene: 4. CDR3 sequence (DNA): TGTGCCAGCAGTTACACAACAGGGGCCTCCTACGAGCAGTACTTC. The encoded protein is CASSYTTGASYEQYF.

There are a few counts of this clone. Other DNA sequences in this specimen translate into the identical CDR3. CDR3 nucleotides: TGTGCCTGGAGTACAGGGCCGAACACTGAAGCTTTCTTT. Protein: CAWSTGPNTEAFF. The chain employs TRBV30 and TRBJ1-1, with D possibly being TRBD1 (6 bases). CDR3 length: 13 residues. Trimming cost V 2 bases and J 1 base, with 8 bases left between them. The germline gives CDR1 GTSNPN, CDR2 SVGIG (reference sequence).

V is TRBV18 and J is TRBJ2-7; 10 positions agree with TRBD1. With V trimmed by 0 bases and J by 2 bases, 4 bases remained unmatched. The CDR3 is made up of 16 amino acids. CDR1 KGHSH and CDR2 LQKENI come from the germline V gene. The CDR3 loop reads CASSPPGTGATYEQYF. In DNA form, the CDR3 reads TGTGCCAGCTCACCACCGGGGACAGGGGCTACCTACGAGCAGTACTTC.

The chain uses TRBV27 and TRBJ2-3, with 8 bases identical to TRBD2. The CDR3 has 18 amino acids. J was trimmed by 3 bases and V by 2 bases; bases with no gene match: 13. Germline-derived CDR1 and CDR2 are MNHEY and SMNVEV (reference sequence). CDR3 bases: TGTGCCAGCAGTTTAGGGAACTGGCTAGCGGGTGAGACAGATACGCAGTATTTT. Its translation: CASSLGNWLAGETDTQYF.

V and J are TRBV19 and TRBJ2-1, with D perhaps TRBD1 or TRBD2 (5 bases each). The germline V and J ends were trimmed by 5 bases and 9 bases, with 20 bases remaining between them. This CDR3 spans 15 amino acids. Germline V gene lookup returns CDR1 LNHDA and CDR2 SQIVND (reference sequence). The CDR3 here is CASSLPWGGSGEQFF. In DNA form, the CDR3 reads TGTGCCAGTAGTCTTCCCTGGGGCGGGTCAGGTGAGCAGTTCTTC.

The V call is TRBV11-3, the J call TRBJ2-5, with unresolved D. CDR1 SGHNT and CDR2 YENEEA come from the germline V gene. The CDR3 totals 14 residues. Trimming took off 0 bases at V and 5 bases at J, with 10 bases between the two ends. In DNA, the CDR3 is TGTGCCAGCAGCTTAGATTCAGACACCGAGACCCAGTACTTC. It codes for CASSLDSDTETQYF. Combining the CDR3 with reference TRBV11-3 and TRBJ2-5 gives the whole variable domain EAGVVQSPRYKIIEKKQPVAFWCNPISGHNTLYWYLQNLGQGPELLIRYENEEAVDDSQLPKDRFSAERLKGVDSTLKIQPAELGDSAVYLCASSLDSDTETQYFGPGTRLLVL.